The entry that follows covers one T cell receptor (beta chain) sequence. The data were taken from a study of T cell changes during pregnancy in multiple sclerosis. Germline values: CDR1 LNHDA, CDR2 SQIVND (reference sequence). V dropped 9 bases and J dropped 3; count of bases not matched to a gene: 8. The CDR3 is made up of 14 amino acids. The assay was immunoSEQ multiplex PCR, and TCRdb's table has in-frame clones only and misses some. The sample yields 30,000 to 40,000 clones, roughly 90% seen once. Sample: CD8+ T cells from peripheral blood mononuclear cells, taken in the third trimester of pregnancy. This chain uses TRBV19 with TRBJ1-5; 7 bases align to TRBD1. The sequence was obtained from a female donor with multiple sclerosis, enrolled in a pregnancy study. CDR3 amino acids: CASRTGDYNQPQHF. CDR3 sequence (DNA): TGTGCCAGCCGGACAGGTGATTACAATCAGCCCCAGCATTTT.